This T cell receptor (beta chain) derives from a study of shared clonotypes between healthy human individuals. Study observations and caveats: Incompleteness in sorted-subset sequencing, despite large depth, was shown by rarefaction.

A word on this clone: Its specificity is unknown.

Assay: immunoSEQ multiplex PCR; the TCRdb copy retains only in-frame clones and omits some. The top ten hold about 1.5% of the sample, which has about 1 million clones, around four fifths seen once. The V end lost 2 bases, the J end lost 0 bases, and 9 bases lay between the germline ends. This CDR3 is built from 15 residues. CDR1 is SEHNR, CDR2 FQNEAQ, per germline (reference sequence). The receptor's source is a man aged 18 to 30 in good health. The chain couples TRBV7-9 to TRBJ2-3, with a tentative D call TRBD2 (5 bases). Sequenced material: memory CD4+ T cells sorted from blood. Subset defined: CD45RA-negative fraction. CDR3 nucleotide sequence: TGTGCCAGCAGCTTATGGACTGTCAGCACAGATACGCAGTATTTT. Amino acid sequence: CASSLWTVSTDTQYF.